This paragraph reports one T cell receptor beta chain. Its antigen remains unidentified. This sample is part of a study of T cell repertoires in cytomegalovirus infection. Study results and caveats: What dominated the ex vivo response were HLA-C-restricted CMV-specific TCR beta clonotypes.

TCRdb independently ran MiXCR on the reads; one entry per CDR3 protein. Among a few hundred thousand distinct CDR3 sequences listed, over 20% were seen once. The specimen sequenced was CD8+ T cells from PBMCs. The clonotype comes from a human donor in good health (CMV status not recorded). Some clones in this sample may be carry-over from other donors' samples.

The CDR3 sequence is CASSPSWGYQYGYTF. CDR3 in DNA: TGTGCCAGCAGTCCCAGTTGGGGCTATCAGTATGGCTACACCTTC. This chain links TRBV28 with TRBJ1-2; D perhaps matches TRBD1 (5 bases). CDR3 length: 15 residues. Trimming removed 5 bases at V and 5 bases at J, with 18 bases between. The germline V gene encodes CDR1 MDHEN and CDR2 SYDVKM.